These T cell receptor beta chains were read from a single sample in a study of OX40 agonist ivuxolimab in advanced cancers. Using immunoSEQ multiplex PCR, the repertoire was profiled, and TCRdb retains in-frame clones only, with some absent. The sample lists 35,000 to 40,000 clones, roughly 90% occurring once. The material sequenced was CD4+ or CD8+ T cells sorted from blood, taken in a trial of the OX40 agonist ivuxolimab. These receptors all stem from an adult with an advanced solid tumor such as melanoma, head and neck, liver or kidney cancer. The CDR3 runs from the conserved cysteine through the conserved F or W. A D gene is named only where the DNA matches it firmly. Clone size is given for some rows only: seen once, a few or many times, or a class if the clone is expanded.

v_call	clone_size	j_call	d_call	cdr3_nt	cdr3_aa
TRBV7-6	NA	TRBJ2-2	TRBD2	TGTGCCAGCAGCTTAGTCGAGACTAGCGGGAGAGGCGGGGAGCTGTTTTTT	CASSLVETSGRGGELFF
TRBV7-2	NA	TRBJ2-1	TRBD2	TGTGCCAGCAGCTTTGGGCGGGAGGCCTACAATGAGCAGTTCTTC	CASSFGREAYNEQFF
TRBV27	NA	TRBJ2-2	NA	TGTGCCAGCAGTCTATACGGGACGGCGAACACCGGGGAGCTGTTTTTT	CASSLYGTANTGELFF
TRBV19	NA	TRBJ1-2	NA	TGTGCCAGTAGTACGGGCAGTTTCTATGGCTACACCTTC	CASSTGSFYGYTF
TRBV28	NA	TRBJ2-5	NA	TGTGCCAGCAGTTTCCCGACTTGGGGGAGAGGGGCAGGAGAGGAGACCCAGTACTTC	CASSFPTWGRGAGEETQYF
TRBV6-6	NA	TRBJ1-1	TRBD1	TGTGCCGGGACAGGACCCATGAACACTGAAGCTTTCTTT	CAGTGPMNTEAFF
TRBV5-6	NA	TRBJ2-1	NA	TGTGCCAGCAGCTTGGGCTCTTCAAGCAATGAGCAGTTCTTC	CASSLGSSSNEQFF
TRBV28	NA	TRBJ2-2	NA	TGTGCCAGCAGTCTCCTGACAGGCGCGAACACCGGGGAGCTGTTTTTT	CASSLLTGANTGELFF
TRBV9	NA	TRBJ2-1	NA	TGTGCCAGCAGCCCTCAAGGGCATGGAACTTTAGGCGAGCAGTTCTTC	CASSPQGHGTLGEQFF
TRBV19	NA	TRBJ2-2	NA	TGTGCCAGTATGCTCCTTTTCCTAGGGACCACCGACACCGGGGAGCTGTTTTTT	CASMLLFLGTTDTGELFF
TRBV10-2	NA	TRBJ2-1	NA	TGCGCCAGCAGTGAGGACGGGCCTCTAGCCGACAATGAGCAGTTCTTC	CASSEDGPLADNEQFF
TRBV2	once	TRBJ1-2	NA	TGTGCCAGCAGTGAAGGGCCGGAGGCCACCTTC	CASSEGPEATF
TRBV7-8	NA	TRBJ1-4	NA	TGTGCCAGCAGCTTAGTAAGGGACGGTCGGGAAAAACTGTTTTTT	CASSLVRDGREKLFF
TRBV5-1	NA	TRBJ2-5	TRBD1	TGCGCCAGCAGTTGGACAGGGGGCTCGGGAGAGACCCAGTACTTC	CASSWTGGSGETQYF
TRBV14	NA	TRBJ1-2	TRBD1	TGTGCCAGCAGCCAAGGACAGGGGGCCTATGGCTACACCTTC	CASSQGQGAYGYTF
TRBV19	NA	TRBJ2-7	TRBD1	TGTGCCAGTAGTCTAACAGGGGCCAGCGAGCAGTACTTC	CASSLTGASEQYF